The rows below give T cell receptor beta chains drawn from one sample of a study of blood T cell repertoires in COVID-19. Some clones are missing from TCRdb's copy, which holds only in-frame ones; the method was immunoSEQ multiplex PCR. In the table there are about 310,000 clones, approximately 85% of which are singletons. The sequencing input was PBMCs or T cells enriched from blood (not recorded which). The receptors here all came from a man aged 25-45 years who had recovered from COVID-19. CDR3s include the opening cysteine and the closing phenylalanine or tryptophan. D genes are given only for firm matches. For some rows the clone size is stated as once, few or many, or as a class when expanded; others skip it.

>-|TRBJ1-3|13|-|TRBV6-6
TGTGCCAGCAGTCCCTCGTTTGGAAACACCATATATTTT
CASSPSFGNTIYF
>TRBD1|TRBJ2-7|16|-|TRBV19
TGTGCCAGTAGTATAGAGGGACAGGGGTCGTCCTACGAGCAGTACTTC
CASSIEGQGSSYEQYF
>-|TRBJ1-5|13|-|TRBV30
TGTGCCTGGAGTCCTGCGGCTCAACAGCCCCAGCATTTT
CAWSPAAQQPQHF
>-|TRBJ1-2|13|-|TRBV12-3/TRBV12-4
TGTGCCAGCAGTTGGGGGCAGGGGTATGGCTACACCTTC
CASSWGQGYGYTF
>TRBD1|TRBJ1-6|15|-|TRBV7-8
TGTGCCAGCAGCTTCGAGACAGGGCTTAATTCACCCCTCCACTTT
CASSFETGLNSPLHF
>TRBD2|TRBJ2-3|16|once|TRBV7-3
TGTGCCAGCAGCTTAGGAGCAGCGGGGGGCACAGATACGCAGTATTTT
CASSLGAAGGTDTQYF
>-|TRBJ2-1|15|-|TRBV5-1
TGCGCCAGCAGCTTGCGGCCGGGGTCCTACAATGAGCAGTTCTTC
CASSLRPGSYNEQFF
>-|TRBJ2-2|14|few|TRBV29-1
TGCAGCGTGTGGGACATTGCGCGAACCGGGGAGCTGTTTTTT
CSVWDIARTGELFF
>-|TRBJ1-5|15|-|TRBV5-1
TGCGCCAGCAGCTCCCGACAGTATAGCAATCAGCCCCAGCATTTT
CASSSRQYSNQPQHF
>TRBD2|TRBJ2-1|15|-|TRBV5-1
TGCGCCAGCAGCTTGGGCCTAGCGGGTTACAATGAGCAGTTCTTC
CASSLGLAGYNEQFF
>TRBD1|TRBJ1-3|12|-|TRBV12-3/TRBV12-4
TGTGCCAGCAGTTTACCCCCGACAGGGCTCCGATTT
CASSLPPTGLRF
>TRBD2|TRBJ2-2|19|-|TRBV13
TGTGCCAGCAGCCCGACCACACTAGCGGGGGAGCAAAACACCGGGGAGCTGTTTTTT
CASSPTTLAGEQNTGELFF
>-|TRBJ1-1|16|-|TRBV18
TGTGCCAGCTCACTACCCATACAGGGATTGAACACTGAAGCTTTCTTT
CASSLPIQGLNTEAFF
>-|TRBJ2-1|14|-|TRBV11-1
TGTGCCAGCAGCTTGGGGCCCTCCCTCAGTGAGCAGTTCTTC
CASSLGPSLSEQFF
>-|TRBJ2-7|14|few|TRBV7-9
TGTGCCAGCAGCCAAGGGGATCCAACGGGTGAGCAGTACTTC
CASSQGDPTGEQYF
>-|TRBJ1-2|14|-|TRBV4-2
TGTGCCAGCAGCCAAGTGTTCAGGATCTATGGCTACACCTTC
CASSQVFRIYGYTF
>TRBD1|TRBJ1-4|16|-|TRBV5-4
TGTGCCAGCAGCTCACGGGACAGGGGAACTAATGAAAAACTGTTTTTT
CASSSRDRGTNEKLFF
>TRBD1|TRBJ2-5|15|-|TRBV9
TGTGCCAGCAGCGTAGCCGGGACAGGGTATGAGACCCAGTACTTC
CASSVAGTGYETQYF
>TRBD1|TRBJ2-1|14|-|TRBV6-4
TGTGCCAGCAGGGGACAGGGGGCGAGCAATGAGCAGTTCTTC
CASRGQGASNEQFF
>-|TRBJ2-7|11|-|TRBV30
TGTGCCTGGAGTGTTCCCGGGGAGCAGTACTTC
CAWSVPGEQYF
>-|TRBJ2-1|16|few|TRBV10-3
TGTGCCACCCAAAGTCTCGCGGATAGCTCCTACAATGAGCAGTTCTTC
CATQSLADSSYNEQFF
>TRBD2|TRBJ2-3|17|-|TRBV3-1/TRBV3-2
TGTGCCAGCAGCCGGATGATAGCGGGGAATCAATGGGATACGCAGTATTTT
CASSRMIAGNQWDTQYF
>-|TRBJ1-4|14|few|TRBV5-8
TGTGCCAGCAGCTTGCGGGGAACTAATGAAAAACTGTTTTTT
CASSLRGTNEKLFF
>TRBD1|TRBJ2-1|15|few|TRBV7-2
TGTGCCAGCAGCTCGACAGGGGGTTTCTACAATGAGCAGTTCTTC
CASSSTGGFYNEQFF
>TRBD1|TRBJ1-3|13|-|TRBV30
TGTGCCTCATCGACAGGGGCTGGAAACACCATATATTTT
CASSTGAGNTIYF
>-|TRBJ1-6|18|many|TRBV25-1
TGTGCCAGCAGTGATCTTGGGGCTCTGCAAGGGGTTAATTCACCCCTCCACTTT
CASSDLGALQGVNSPLHF
>-|TRBJ1-6|14|-|TRBV9
TGTGCCAGCAGCGTAGGACAGCCCAATTCACCCCTCCACTTT
CASSVGQPNSPLHF